The 27 T cell receptor beta chains given below trace back to one sample, sequenced in a study of T cells in Graves' hyperthyroidism and ophthalmopathy. TCR beta CDR3 regions were amplified from RNA transcripts. HTBI primers were employed in a first-round RT-PCR of the TCR CDR3. TCRdb reprocessed the multiplex PCR reads via MiXCR and lists one record per CDR3 protein. This sample carries roughly 40,000 distinct CDR3 sequences, approximately 52% of them seen once, and the ten largest clones take 17%. The specimen sequenced was blood. The receptors were gathered from a man between 40 and 49 years old with Graves' ophthalmopathy.

The CDR3 region has the DNA TGCAGTGCTCGTCCCGGGACAGGGGTCGGTCAGAACTATGGCTACACCTTC. It codes for CSARPGTGVGQNYGYTF. The chain links TRBV20-1 to TRBJ1-2, with 10 bases lining up with TRBD1. The germline V gene has CDR1 DFQATT and CDR2 SNEGSKA (reference sequence). The CDR3 runs to 17 residues. The ends lost 5 bases at V and 2 bases at J; junction bases unmatched: 14.

This chain uses TRBV2 with TRBJ1-1; 9 bases map to TRBD1. V trimming: 7 bases; J trimming: 2 bases; junction bases outside the gene matches: 5. This CDR3 contains 14 residues. Germline assignment: CDR1 SNHLY and CDR2 FYNNEI. CDR3 nucleotides: TGTGCCAGCATTTCGGGACAGGGTAACACTGAAGCTTTCTTT. Protein: CASISGQGNTEAFF.

A note on this clonotype: A read error is likely, as this CDR3 ends without the conserved phenylalanine or tryptophan. V gene TRBV9 combines with J gene TRBJ1-5; D unresolved. The CDR3 length is 14 residues. CDR1 is SGDLS, CDR2 YYNGEE, per germline. CDR3 in DNA: TGTGCCAACAGCTCCCTGGGGAGCAATCAGCCCCAGCATTAT. Amino acids: CANSSLGSNQPQHY.

The table lists this clonotype with many counts. The J gene is TRBJ1-5, the V gene TRBV27; D not resolved. Trimming took off 3 bases at V and 1 base at J, with 7 bases between the two ends. Germline lookup yields CDR1 MNHEY and CDR2 SMNVEV (reference sequence). The CDR3 covers 14 residues. The CDR3 DNA follows: TGTGCCAGCAGTTTCCGGGAAAGCAATCAGCCCCAGCATTTT. Translated: CASSFRESNQPQHF.

This clonotype was found many times. The CDR3 loop is CASSISGRVAGELFF. The CDR3 region has the DNA TGTGCCAGTAGTATTTCGGGGAGAGTCGCCGGGGAGCTGTTTTTT. The rearrangement links TRBV19 to TRBJ2-2, with a weak D call TRBD2 (5 bases). Germline V gene lookup returns CDR1 LNHDA and CDR2 SQIVND (reference sequence). With 3 bases removed from V and 6 bases from J, the gap between germline ends came to 14 bases. This CDR3 is 15 amino acids long. Filled out from reference TRBV19 and TRBJ2-2, the complete variable domain reads DGGITQSPKYLFRKEGQNVTLSCEQNLNHDAMYWYRQDPGQGLRLIYYSQIVNDFQKGDIAEGYSVSREKKESFPLTVTSAQKNPTAFYLCASSISGRVAGELFFGEGSRLTVL.

The chain recombines TRBV6-5 with TRBJ2-6; D is unresolved. Per germline, CDR1 MNHEY and CDR2 SVGAGI. The CDR3 length is 13 residues. Trimming removed 7 bases at V and 1 base at J, with 5 bases between. CDR3 DNA sequence: TGTGCCAGCAAAGAATCTGGGGCCAACGTCCTGACTTTC. It encodes CASKESGANVLTF.

This clonotype is deemed medium-sized. The rearrangement joins TRBV20-1 to TRBJ2-1; D uncertain. V was clipped by 3 bases and J by 7 bases, with 7 bases between them. Germline values: CDR1 DFQATT, CDR2 SNEGSKA (reference sequence). This CDR3 spans 11 amino acids. The CDR3 DNA reads TGCAGTGCTAGTCGAGGAAATGAGCAGTTCTTC. This sequence encodes CSASRGNEQFF.

This clonotype has just one count. The chain has TRBV7-8 and TRBJ2-3; 9 bases align to TRBD1. V was pared by 1 base and J by 4 bases, with 6 bases of the junction left unmatched. CDR1 is SGHVS and CDR2 is FQNEAQ in the germline V gene. CDR3 length equals 16 residues. CDR3 sequence reads: CASSLVGTGLADTQYF. For the CDR3, the DNA is TGTGCCAGCAGCTTAGTCGGGACAGGGCTGGCAGATACGCAGTATTTT.

This clonotype was counted at least ten times. The V and J genes are TRBV5-4 and TRBJ1-3; TRBD1 matches 7 bases. The CDR3 length is 15 residues. The germline CDR1 and CDR2 sequences are SGHNT and YYREEE (reference sequence). With 3 bases clipped from V and 3 bases from J, the junction kept 6 bases outside the gene matches. As DNA, the CDR3 is TGTGCCAGCAGCTCGACAGGGCGAGGTGGAAACACCATATATTTT. It specifies CASSSTGRGGNTIYF.

The CDR3 here is CASSALEGQDYQPQHF. CDR3 in DNA: TGCGCCAGCAGCGCGTTGGAGGGACAGGATTATCAGCCCCAGCATTTT. The J gene is TRBJ1-5, the V gene TRBV5-1, with 8 positions matching TRBD1. Germline V gene lookup returns CDR1 SGHRS and CDR2 YFSETQ. CDR3 size: 16 residues. Trimming cost V 4 bases and J 5 bases; bases outside gene matches: 11.

By share, this clonotype ranks as medium-sized. The genes are TRBV29-1 and TRBJ2-7, with TRBD1 matching 8 bases. The length of the CDR3 is 13 residues. Germline V gene data show CDR1 as SQVTM and CDR2 as ANQGSEA. The J segment lost 4 bases and the V segment lost 6 bases, leaving 8 bases of the junction unmatched. The CDR3 DNA is TGCAGCGTATTCGCCCAGGGGGCATACGAGCAGTACTTC. Residues: CSVFAQGAYEQYF.

Ten or more counts support this clonotype. Being one base from a much bigger clone, this may be a read error. The V call is TRBV20-1, the J call TRBJ2-3; 7 bases are shared with TRBD2. The CDR3 runs to 14 residues. Germline-derived CDR1 and CDR2 are DFQATT and SNEGSKA (reference sequence). With V trimmed by 5 bases and J by 4 bases, 9 bases remained unmatched. In nucleotides, the CDR3 is TGCAGTGCTGATCTAGCGGCTAGCGCAGATACGCAGTATTTT. It is translated as CSADLAASADTQYF.

This clonotype came up once. The chain is built from TRBV12-3 or TRBV12-4 and TRBJ2-7; TRBD1 agrees at 7 bases. V shed 4 bases and J 2 bases; nucleotides not matched to a gene: 2. This CDR3 has 13 amino acids. The CDR3 coding sequence is TGTGCCAGCAGTTCGACAGGGACCTACGAGCAGTACTTC. Protein product: CASSSTGTYEQYF.

In its sample, this clonotype was seen many times. The genes are TRBV5-1 and TRBJ2-4; 10 bases line up with TRBD1. The CDR3 length is 14 residues. V dropped 3 bases and J dropped 8; count of bases not matched to a gene: 5. The germline gives CDR1 SGHRS, CDR2 YFSETQ. The CDR3 coding sequence is TGCGCCAGCAGCTACCGGGACAGGGGCGACATTCAGTACTTC. Translating gives CASSYRDRGDIQYF.

Ten or more counts support this clonotype. The genes are TRBV20-1 and TRBJ2-5, with 8 bases fitting TRBD1. Trimming took 6 bases from V and 5 from J; bases not matched to a gene: 14. Germline V lookup: CDR1 DFQATT, CDR2 SNEGSKA (reference sequence). The CDR3 covers 15 residues. In DNA form, the CDR3 reads TGCAGTGCCGACCGAGGGGCAGGGGGCTTCGAGACCCAGTACTTC. The encoded protein is CSADRGAGGFETQYF.

The gene calls are TRBV9 and TRBJ1-1; D unresolved. Looked up from germline, CDR1 is SGDLS and CDR2 is YYNGEE. The length of the CDR3 is 13 residues. V lost 9 bases to trimming and J lost 1 base, with 13 bases between them. The CDR3 here is CAIVVAENTEAFF. The CDR3 nucleotides read TGTGCCATCGTGGTAGCGGAGAACACTGAAGCTTTCTTT.

This clonotype has a count of ten or more. The chain combines TRBV5-4 with TRBJ2-4; D assignment may be TRBD1 or TRBD2 (6 bases each). Germline CDR1 and CDR2: SGHNT and YYREEE (reference sequence). Trimming removed 6 bases at V and 6 bases at J, with 16 bases between. The CDR3 consists of 14 residues. DNA of the CDR3: TGTGCCAGCACTGGCCGGGGGCCTGGAAACATTCAGTACTTC. It specifies CASTGRGPGNIQYF. The full variable domain, with the rest looked up from reference TRBV5-4 and TRBJ2-4, is ETGVTQSPTHLIKTRGQQVTLRCSSQSGHNTVSWYQQALGQGPQFIFQYYREEENGRGNFPPRFSGLQFPNYSSELNVNALELDDSALYLCASTGRGPGNIQYFGAGTRLSVL.

This clonotype was detected ten times or more. The junction and the germline gene differ at one end; a read error may be behind it. V and J are TRBV29-1 and TRBJ2-3; the D is unclear. The CDR3 totals 12 residues. Germline-derived CDR1 and CDR2 are SQVTM and ANQGSEA. CDR3 loop: CSVEGSTDTQYF. The CDR3 DNA reads TGCAGCGTCGAAGGCTCCACAGATACGCAGTATTTT.

The chain uses TRBV20-1 and TRBJ2-3, with D maybe TRBD2 (6 bases). CDR1 and CDR2 from the germline V gene are DFQATT and SNEGSKA (reference sequence). The ends were cut back, 1 base at V and 8 bases at J, with 16 bases in the middle. This CDR3 is 14 amino acids long. The CDR3 DNA reads as TGCAGTGCTAGAGGCGGGGATCAGCGGACTACGCAGTATTTT. Protein: CSARGGDQRTTQYF.

The chain joins TRBV25-1 to TRBJ2-1, with 7 bases fitting TRBD2. V lost 5 bases and J lost 5; bases outside the gene matches: 9. Germline lookup yields CDR1 MGHDK and CDR2 SYGVNS. There are 15 residues in the CDR3. This CDR3 is CASSMMRESHNEQFF. The DNA for the CDR3 is TGTGCCAGCAGTATGATGCGGGAGTCCCACAATGAGCAGTTCTTC.

For this clonotype: A read error may explain this, as a much larger clone is one base away. The chain has TRBV28 and TRBJ2-1; D may be TRBD1 (6 bases). Germline V gives CDR1 MDHEN, CDR2 SYDVKM. Deletions cut 4 bases from V and 0 bases from J, with 10 bases between. This CDR3 contains 15 residues. The DNA of the CDR3 is TGTGCCAGCAGTTCAGGGGATAGCTCCTACAATGAGCAGTTCTTC. Its translation: CASSSGDSSYNEQFF.

This clonotype has at least ten counts. CDR3 DNA sequence: TGTGCCACCTCCACGGGACTCCCCCATGAGCAGTTCTTC. Residues: CATSTGLPHEQFF. The J gene is TRBJ2-1, the V gene TRBV12-3 or TRBV12-4, with D perhaps matching TRBD2 (6 bases). CDR3 length: 13 amino acids. Trimming cost V 10 bases and J 8 bases, with 18 bases left between them.

The chain combines TRBV6-6 with TRBJ2-7, with 7 bases that match TRBD1. V lost 4 bases, J lost 3 bases, and 6 bases stayed unmatched. Germline loops: CDR1 MNHNY, CDR2 SVGAGI (reference sequence). This CDR3 has 14 residues. CDR3 DNA sequence: TGTGCCAGCAGTTGGGGTGACAGGGTCTACGAGCAGTACTTC. As protein: CASSWGDRVYEQYF.

The table lists this clonotype with a count of one. The chain employs TRBV7-4 and TRBJ1-2, with 8 bases fitting TRBD1. The CDR3 runs to 14 residues. Germline values: CDR1 SGHVT, CDR2 SQSDAQ. The V and J ends lost 3 bases and 5 bases, in that order; junction bases with no gene match: 5. This chain's CDR3 is CASSFGTGRYGYTF. CDR3 nucleotides: TGTGCCAGCAGCTTCGGGACAGGCAGGTATGGCTACACCTTC.

Turning to this clonotype: This may be a read error, as it is one base from a much larger clone. This chain joins TRBV30 and TRBJ1-1; 8 bases match TRBD1. The CDR3 totals 13 residues. V was clipped by 8 bases and J by 6 bases; unmatched bases: 11. Germline values: CDR1 GTSNPN, CDR2 SVGIG (reference sequence). The CDR3 is CAGRGTGYPEAFF. The CDR3, as DNA: TGTGCCGGTAGAGGGACAGGATATCCTGAAGCTTTCTTT. The whole variable domain, filled in from reference TRBV30 and TRBJ1-1, reads SQTIHQWPATLVQPVGSPLSLECTVEGTSNPNLYWYRQAAGRGLQLLFYSVGIGQISSEVPQNLSASRPQDRQFILSSKKLLLSDSGFYLCAGRGTGYPEAFFGQGTRLTVV.

By its share, this clonotype is medium-sized. This chain connects TRBV10-3 to TRBJ1-4; unclear D gene. This CDR3 region has 12 residues. V dropped 3 bases and J dropped 3 bases, with 2 bases sitting between them. Per the germline V gene, CDR1 is ENHRY and CDR2 is SYGVKD. This chain's CDR3 is CAISEPNEKLFF. The CDR3 region has the DNA TGTGCCATCAGTGAACCTAATGAAAAACTGTTTTTT.

This chain joins TRBV7-9 and TRBJ2-6; possibly TRBD2 for D (5 bases). V was cut by 6 bases and J by 16 bases, with 25 bases left in between. The germline V gene has CDR1 SEHNR and CDR2 FQNEAQ (reference sequence). The CDR3 is made up of 15 amino acids. CDR3 region: CASSPTGVNTGELTF. The CDR3 region has the DNA TGTGCCAGCAGTCCGACGGGTGTAAACACCGGGGAGCTGACTTTC.